Presented here are 28 T cell receptor beta chains from one specimen sequenced in a study of beta chain features in type 1 diabetes. Study-wide findings and caveats: There was a moderate but significant shortening of TCRB CDR3s in all four CD4+ subsets of Type 1 diabetes patients.

All of the isolated RNA was reverse transcribed, so expressed TCRB transcripts were sequenced. Method: immunoSEQ multiplex PCR; TCRdb's copy keeps in-frame clones and lacks some. The sample contains around 260,000 clones, about 23% of which appear only once. For these receptors, no antigen is known. The sequenced sample consisted of naive CD4+ T cells from blood. These receptors came from a woman aged 25 to 45 with type 1 diabetes.

There are a few counts of this clone. In the same sample, other DNA sequences code for this CDR3. The chain has TRBV29-1 and TRBJ2-3; TRBD1 is a possible D gene (6 bases). The V gene lost 2 bases and the J gene lost 1 base, with 10 bases spanning the gap. Germline values: CDR1 SQVTM, CDR2 ANQGSEA. The CDR3 length is 14 residues. Here the CDR3 DNA reads TGCAGCGTTGAACGGGCAGGGGGCACAGATACGCAGTATTTT. This gives the protein CSVERAGGTDTQYF.

In its sample, this clone was seen a few times. The chain recombines TRBV19 with TRBJ2-1; TRBD2 aligns across 7 bases. J gave up 2 bases and V 1 base, and 2 bases lay outside the gene matches. This CDR3 has 15 amino acids. Per germline, CDR1 LNHDA and CDR2 SQIVND (reference sequence). CDR3 DNA: TGTGCCAGTAGTATAGGGGAGGGGCCCTACAATGAGCAGTTCTTC. It codes for CASSIGEGPYNEQFF.

This chain links TRBV16 with TRBJ1-2; D ambiguous. Germline assignment: CDR1 KGHSY and CDR2 FQNENV. Between the trimmed V and J ends, which lost 4 bases and 2 bases, there was a span of 11 bases. The CDR3 length is 14 residues. The CDR3 loop reads CASSLRGFNYGYTF. CDR3 sequence (DNA): TGTGCCAGCAGCCTGCGAGGGTTCAACTATGGCTACACCTTC.

The chain links TRBV7-2 to TRBJ1-1, with 8 bases fitting TRBD1. The CDR3 contains 15 residues. The germline gives CDR1 SGHTA, CDR2 FQGNSA. With V trimmed by 5 bases and J by 4 bases, 9 bases remained unmatched. CDR3 in amino acids: CASSLRGLGVTEAFF. DNA for the CDR3: TGTGCCAGCAGCCTCAGGGGGCTAGGGGTCACTGAAGCTTTCTTT.

The genes are TRBV10-3 and TRBJ2-1; D is perhaps TRBD1 (6 bases). CDR3 length equals 15 residues. Germline assignment: CDR1 ENHRY and CDR2 SYGVKD. Trimming left V 6 bases short and J 7 bases short, with 19 bases between. Here the CDR3 reads CAISDSVVTGNEQFF. The CDR3 coding sequence is TGTGCCATCAGCGACAGTGTAGTTACAGGGAATGAGCAGTTCTTC.

The chain couples TRBV29-1 to TRBJ2-3; 7 bases are a match to TRBD1. V lost 5 bases to trimming and J lost 1 base; unmatched junction nucleotides: 6. The CDR3 loop spans 14 amino acids. Germline assignment: CDR1 SQVTM and CDR2 ANQGSEA. The CDR3 sequence is CSVKNRGRTDTQYF. Here the CDR3 DNA reads TGCAGCGTTAAAAACAGGGGCCGCACAGATACGCAGTATTTT.

This clone has a handful of counts. This chain connects TRBV7-9 to TRBJ1-2; TRBD1 agrees at 7 bases. Germline loops: CDR1 SEHNR, CDR2 FQNEAQ (reference sequence). The CDR3 extends over 14 amino acids. J was trimmed by 3 bases and V by 2 bases; bases with no gene match: 3. The DNA of the CDR3 is TGTGCCAGCAGCTTAACCCAGGGGGACTATGGCTACACCTTC. The encoded protein is CASSLTQGDYGYTF.

The J gene is TRBJ1-2, the V gene TRBV23-1; D is possibly TRBD1 (5 bases). TRBV23-1 is classed as an ORF, of uncertain function. There are 12 residues in the CDR3. V was trimmed by 2 bases and J by 6 bases, leaving 7 bases between them. Here the CDR3 DNA reads TGCGCCAGCAGTCAAGCGGGGGATGGCTACACCTTC. This translates into CASSQAGDGYTF.

This chain uses TRBV5-4 with TRBJ2-1, with no clear D. This CDR3 comprises 13 residues. The V gene lost 0 bases and the J gene lost 11 bases, with 12 bases spanning the gap. Germline V gene lookup returns CDR1 SGHNT and CDR2 YYREEE (reference sequence). The CDR3 protein is CASSLEALDKQFF. CDR3 bases: TGTGCCAGCAGCTTGGAAGCCTTAGATAAGCAGTTCTTC.

This clone was observed a handful of times. This chain joins TRBV7-3 and TRBJ2-5, with D unresolved. This CDR3 spans 13 amino acids. Germline V gene data show CDR1 as SGHTA and CDR2 as FQGTGA. The V end was cut by 1 base, the J end by 1 base, with 4 bases between. CDR3 DNA sequence: TGTGCCAGCAGCTTAAGTATCCAAGAGACCCAGTACTTC. As protein: CASSLSIQETQYF.

The J gene is TRBJ2-7, the V gene TRBV2; TRBD1 is a possible D gene (6 bases). V lost 8 bases and J lost 4, with 15 bases in between. The germline V gene encodes CDR1 SNHLY and CDR2 FYNNEI. This CDR3 has 13 residues. The CDR3 DNA follows: TGTGCCAGCGGCCGGACAGCTGGTTACGAGCAGTACTTC. Protein product: CASGRTAGYEQYF.

The table lists this clone with a few counts. This chain's CDR3 is CASSDGQGYGYTF. CDR3 in DNA: TGTGCCAGTAGCGATGGACAGGGGTACGGCTACACCTTC. This rearrangement joins TRBV19 to TRBJ1-2; 9 bases line up with TRBD1. J gave up 8 bases and V 6 bases, and 7 bases lay outside the gene matches. Germline V gene data show CDR1 as LNHDA and CDR2 as SQIVND (reference sequence). The CDR3 runs 13 residues.

This clone occurred a few times. The chain employs TRBV30 and TRBJ1-2; 9 nucleotides line up with TRBD1. The V and J ends lost 0 bases and 4 bases, in that order; junction bases with no gene match: 3. CDR1 is GTSNPN and CDR2 is SVGIG in the germline V gene (reference sequence). The CDR3 is 14 residues long. The CDR3 nucleotides are TGTGCCTGGAGTGTACTGACAGGGGGCTATGGCTACACCTTC. Translated: CAWSVLTGGYGYTF.

This clone has a handful of counts. The chain joins TRBV7-8 to TRBJ2-3, with TRBD2 as a possible D gene (5 bases). The CDR3 covers 15 residues. V lost 1 base and J 2 bases, leaving 10 bases between the germline ends. Germline values: CDR1 SGHVS, CDR2 FQNEAQ. The CDR3: CASSLEDFYTDTQYF. In DNA, the CDR3 is TGTGCCAGCAGCTTAGAGGACTTCTACACAGATACGCAGTATTTT.

The J gene is TRBJ2-1, the V gene TRBV5-4; possible D gene TRBD2, 5 bases. This CDR3 comprises 14 residues. Trimming pared 3 bases from V and 9 bases from J, leaving 16 bases between. Germline V lookup: CDR1 SGHNT, CDR2 YYREEE (reference sequence). The CDR3: CASSSQAAKFEQFF. The CDR3 region has the DNA TGTGCCAGCAGCTCTCAAGCGGCCAAATTTGAGCAGTTCTTC.

V is TRBV30 and J is TRBJ1-4, with D unresolved. The CDR3 has 10 amino acids. Germline lookup yields CDR1 GTSNPN and CDR2 SVGIG (reference sequence). V lost 4 bases, J lost 8 bases, and 5 bases lay in between. The CDR3: CAWMREKLFF. The CDR3 nucleotides are TGTGCCTGGATGAGAGAAAAACTGTTTTTT.

The CDR3 sequence is CAWSVSGHGRDTQYF. CDR3 nucleotide sequence: TGTGCCTGGAGTGTATCAGGCCACGGTAGAGATACGCAGTATTTT. The chain joins TRBV30 to TRBJ2-3; D is undetermined. The V and J ends lost 0 bases and 5 bases respectively, with 15 bases between them. The CDR3 loop spans 15 amino acids. Germline V gene data show CDR1 as GTSNPN and CDR2 as SVGIG (reference sequence).

V and J are TRBV7-9 and TRBJ1-1, with 7 positions matching TRBD1. The germline gives CDR1 SEHNR, CDR2 FQNEAQ (reference sequence). The ends lost 4 bases at V and 3 bases at J; junction bases unmatched: 8. The CDR3 is 15 residues long. The CDR3 sequence: CASSSVDRVDTEAFF. CDR3 nucleotide sequence: TGTGCCAGCAGCTCGGTCGACAGGGTGGACACTGAAGCTTTCTTT.

The CDR3: CASRQGANEKLFF. As DNA, the CDR3 is TGTGCCAGTCGACAGGGCGCTAATGAAAAACTGTTTTTT. The genes are TRBV7-8 and TRBJ1-4, with TRBD1 matching over 7 bases. The V gene's germline CDR1 is SGHVS and CDR2 FQNEAQ. Unmatched junction bases numbered 4, after V lost 9 bases and J lost 3 bases. The CDR3 runs 13 residues.

This clone has only a few counts. V usage is TRBV28 and J usage is TRBJ1-2, with 8 bases fitting TRBD1. Germline CDR1 is MDHEN and CDR2 is SYDVKM. V lost 7 bases, J lost 5 bases, and 6 bases stayed unmatched. The CDR3 totals 13 residues. The DNA of the CDR3 is TGTGCCAGCACTTACAGGGGGTATTATGGCTACACCTTC. Translating gives CASTYRGYYGYTF.

V usage is TRBV5-1 and J usage is TRBJ2-3; D unclear. There are 14 residues in the CDR3. Deletions cut 0 bases from V and 2 bases from J, with 7 bases between. In germline, CDR1 is SGHRS, CDR2 YFSETQ. The CDR3 DNA sequence: TGCGCCAGCAGCTTGGCCGCTACCACAGATACGCAGTATTTT. Amino acids: CASSLAATTDTQYF.

This chain joins TRBV6-5 and TRBJ2-3; 8 bases fit TRBD2. Per the germline V gene, CDR1 is MNHEY and CDR2 is SVGAGI. With V trimmed by 5 bases and J by 8 bases, 9 bases remained unmatched. This CDR3 contains 14 residues. CDR3 loop: CASSTDWREATQYF. The CDR3 region has the DNA TGTGCCAGCAGTACCGACTGGCGGGAGGCTACGCAGTATTTT.

V usage is TRBV7-2 and J usage is TRBJ2-5; 9 nucleotides match TRBD1. The V gene's germline CDR1 is SGHTA and CDR2 FQGNSA. This CDR3 spans 18 amino acids. Germline trimming cut 4 bases from V and 5 bases from J; bases unmatched to any gene: 17. The CDR3 loop reads CASSSQPTWTGDGETQYF. For the CDR3, the DNA is TGTGCCAGCAGCTCCCAACCCACCTGGACAGGGGATGGGGAGACCCAGTACTTC.

Points on this clone: Other DNA sequences within the sample encode an identical CDR3. The chain links TRBV30 to TRBJ2-7; TRBD1 matches at 8 bases. The CDR3 loop spans 12 amino acids. Looked up from germline, CDR1 is GTSNPN and CDR2 is SVGIG (reference sequence). V trimming: 5 bases; J trimming: 2 bases; junction bases outside the gene matches: 2. CDR3 coding DNA: TGTGCCTGGGGACAGGGACCCTACGAGCAGTACTTC. The encoded protein is CAWGQGPYEQYF.

The chain uses TRBV30 and TRBJ2-2; TRBD2 might be the D (7 bases). The V gene's germline CDR1 is GTSNPN and CDR2 SVGIG (reference sequence). The CDR3 length is 14 residues. The ends were cut back, 3 bases at V and 6 bases at J, with 14 bases in the middle. The CDR3: CAWRSKGGAGELFF. CDR3 DNA sequence: TGTGCCTGGAGGTCGAAAGGGGGGGCCGGGGAGCTGTTTTTT.

The chain recombines TRBV27 with TRBJ1-1, with D perhaps TRBD1 (6 bases). V shed 6 bases and J shed 6 bases, with 20 bases lying between them. The germline V gene has CDR1 MNHEY and CDR2 SMNVEV (reference sequence). CDR3 size: 15 residues. The CDR3 DNA follows: TGTGCCAGCAGAGTCGACAGTACGGGGGGCGCTGAAGCTTTCTTT. Its translation is CASRVDSTGGAEAFF.

This clone has only a few counts. V is TRBV9 and J is TRBJ1-2; maybe TRBD1 (6 bases). The CDR3 is made up of 15 amino acids. The germline V and J ends were trimmed by 4 bases and 4 bases, with 17 bases remaining between them. The germline CDR1 and CDR2 sequences are SGDLS and YYNGEE. CDR3: CASSLGGGGRYGYTF. The CDR3 DNA reads as TGTGCCAGCAGCCTCGGCGGGGGCGGACGCTATGGCTACACCTTC.

The rearrangement joins TRBV9 to TRBJ2-7, with TRBD1 matching 8 bases. The CDR3 is 15 amino acids. Germline CDR1 is SGDLS and CDR2 is YYNGEE. With V trimmed by 4 bases and J by 4 bases, 10 bases remained unmatched. The CDR3 DNA is TGTGCCAGCAGCCCTTTTTGGACAGGGTCTTACGAGCAGTACTTC. This translates into CASSPFWTGSYEQYF.